This T cell receptor beta chain was found in a study of graft-versus-host responses after intestinal transplantation. For the study at large: Each transplant was multivisceral, liver-intestinal, or isolated intestinal. Anti-thymocyte globulin induction, then tacrolimus and steroids for 3 to 4 years, went to all recipients.

Assay used: immunoSEQ multiplex PCR; TCRdb lists only in-frame clones, some missing. The table lists 19,000 or so clones, approximately 86% of them singletons. Study-wide points: Peak circulating GvH clone levels tracked with early post-transplant HvG declines. Recipient-marrow GvH clones were detected, some having first appeared in ileum or blood.

A word on this clone: Antigen unknown.

The germline V gene has CDR1 MNHNY and CDR2 SVGAGI (reference sequence). The CDR3 runs to 13 residues. V was cut by 2 bases and J by 2 bases, with 6 bases left in between. This specimen consisted of PBMCs, obtained 230 to 240 days after intestinal transplant. The receptor was derived from a human patient who received an intestinal transplant, so some T cells may come from the graft donor. The V gene is TRBV6-6, the J gene TRBJ2-5; D ambiguous. The CDR3 sequence: CASSYGRQETQYF. DNA of the CDR3: TGTGCCAGCAGTTACGGGCGGCAAGAGACCCAGTACTTC.